The subject of this entry is one TCR beta chain. The CDR3 spans 16 residues. Germline CDR1 LNHNV, CDR2 YYDKDF (reference sequence). Between the trimmed V and J ends, which lost 5 bases and 6 bases, there was a span of 19 bases. This entry is derived from a study of blood T cell repertoires in COVID-19. Overall study: Some COVID-19 samples were acute and others convalescent; all came from the United States, Italy and Spain. In each case, the material was cDNA or gDNA derived from T cells, B-cell-depleted T cells, or PBMCs.

In the original workflow: By means of reference gene primer amplification, nucleated cell counts were estimated. The method was immunoSEQ multiplex PCR; TCRdb's version includes in-frame clones alone and lacks a portion of them. V, J and clone size reflect that table, while D and trimming were determined from the DNA. In the table there are 250,000 or so clones, 70% to 90% of which are singletons. This chain joins TRBV15 and TRBJ1-4; possibly TRBD1 for D (5 bases). This clonotype originated in a man in his late teens or twenties with active or convalescent COVID-19. The sample consisted of peripheral blood. DNA for the CDR3: TGTGCCACCAGCTACACTATATTTGGGGGGGATGAAAAACTGTTTTTT. Its translation: CATSYTIFGGDEKLFF.